The clone carrying this T cell receptor (beta chain) was recorded at least ten times. Its antigen is unidentified. These data come from a study of T cells in Graves' hyperthyroidism and ophthalmopathy. Study-wide background: Peripheral blood was drawn at first diagnosis, prior to all treatment.

TCR beta CDR3 regions were amplified from RNA transcripts. The HTBI primer set served for first-round RT-PCR of the TCR CDR3. In TCRdb, the multiplex PCR reads were re-called with MiXCR into one record per CDR3 protein. The repertoire holds a few hundred thousand distinct CDR3 sequences, with roughly 15% as singletons. Trimming stripped 6 bases from V and 2 bases from J, with 17 bases between. The CDR3 is 15 amino acids. Germline lookup yields CDR1 MNHNS and CDR2 SASEGT. Patients between 18 and 65 years old had hyperthyroidism, newly diagnosed and lasting under 2 months. Notes on the study in general: For ophthalmopathy, model prediction preceded onset by a median around 7 months. Most clonotypes expanded in the thyroid (above 0.001) were also present in blood.

Sequencing used blood. V is TRBV6-1 and J is TRBJ2-7; D uncertain. This TCR derives from a middle-aged woman with Graves' hyperthyroidism. The CDR3 spells CASSAGLWSTYEQYF. CDR3 sequence (DNA): TGTGCCAGCAGCGCCGGGCTCTGGTCCACCTACGAGCAGTACTTC.